A selection of T cell receptor beta chains follows, all from one sample in a study of radiation and T cells in renal cell carcinoma. TCRdb keeps only in-frame clones here, not all; method: immunoSEQ multiplex PCR. The sample carries some 120,000 clones, around 80% recorded once. The source was blood, collected from a patient whose treatment included radiotherapy and nephrectomy. The source of these receptors is a man aged 45-60 years with renal cell carcinoma. Each CDR3 is given with its conserved first and last residue. The D gene is left open where the match is weak. Clone size is given for some rows only: seen once, a few or many times, or a class if the clone is expanded.

TRBJ2-7,NA,TRBV25-1,NA,CASSVTIYEQYF
TRBJ2-1,NA,TRBV6-1,TRBD2,CASSEAGLAGPNEQFF
TRBJ1-1,few,TRBV10-2,TRBD1,CASSDTGENTEAFF
TRBJ1-1,NA,TRBV21-1,NA,CASSNRDRGRRTEAFF
TRBJ2-5,NA,TRBV9,TRBD2,CASSVVAGRGGQGTQYF
TRBJ2-7,once,TRBV11-2,NA,CASSLGATYEQYF
TRBJ1-3,NA,TRBV2,NA,CASSGERASGNTIYF
TRBJ2-1,NA,TRBV7-8,NA,CASSLVRAVSYNEQFF
TRBJ2-7,once,TRBV4-1,NA,CASSQDTGFIYEQYF
TRBJ2-2,NA,TRBV9,TRBD2,CASSVGPSGNTGELFF
TRBJ2-1,NA,TRBV6-6,NA,CASSWGSALRENEQFF
TRBJ1-1,NA,TRBV27,NA,CASSLRGWTEAFF
TRBJ1-2,NA,TRBV30,TRBD1,CAWSRKSGDRGSGYTF
TRBJ1-1,NA,TRBV2,NA,CASPGEGSGTEAFF
TRBJ1-4,once,TRBV7-9,NA,CASSLQGIPNEKLFF
TRBJ2-1,NA,TRBV5-1,NA,CASSLGQGGDNEQFF
TRBJ2-3,NA,TRBV9,NA,CASSVGLARSTDTQYF